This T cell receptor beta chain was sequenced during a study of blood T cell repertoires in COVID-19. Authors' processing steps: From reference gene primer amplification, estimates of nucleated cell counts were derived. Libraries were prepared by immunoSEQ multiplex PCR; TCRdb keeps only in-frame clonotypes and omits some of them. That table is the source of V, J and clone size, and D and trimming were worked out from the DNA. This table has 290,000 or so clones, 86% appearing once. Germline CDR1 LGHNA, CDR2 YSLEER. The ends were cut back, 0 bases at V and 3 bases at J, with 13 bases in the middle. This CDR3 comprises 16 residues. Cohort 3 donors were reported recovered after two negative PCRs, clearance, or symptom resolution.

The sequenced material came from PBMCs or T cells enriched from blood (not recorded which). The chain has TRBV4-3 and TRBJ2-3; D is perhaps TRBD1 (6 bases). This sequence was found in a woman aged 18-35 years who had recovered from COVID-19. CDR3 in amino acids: CASSQDFWTETDTQYF. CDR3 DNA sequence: TGCGCCAGCAGCCAAGATTTCTGGACAGAAACAGATACGCAGTATTTT.